This T cell receptor (beta chain) emerged from a study of tumor-infiltrating lymphocytes in primary liver carcinoma. Overall study context: Cases comprised patients with primary liver carcinoma who received surgical resection. Each of the samples returned roughly 3.65 to 7.5 million productive TCRbeta reads (a yield similar across tissue types). Stage T1-T3 N0M0 and a size of roughly 4.2 to 11 cm characterized the tumors.

Germline DNA was extracted alongside blood RNA, which was obtained from unsorted whole blood. A sample of roughly 3.8 milliliters of peripheral blood was taken before surgery. V dropped 6 bases and J dropped 4; count of bases not matched to a gene: 5. The CDR3 runs 13 residues. The authors made TCR beta cDNA from 450 to 600 ng total RNA with a constant-region primer. Researchers made the TCR beta libraries by running three nested multiplex PCR rounds with slightly modified ARM-PCR. It was with TRBV1-TRBV30 forward primers and a C-beta reverse primer that the first two PCR rounds were run, at approximately 10 cycles each. MiXCR, applied by TCRdb to the multiplex PCR reads, yields one record per CDR3 protein. The table lists 250,000 to 350,000 distinct CDR3 sequences, around three fifths of them singletons.

The rearrangement joins TRBV12-3 or TRBV12-4 to TRBJ2-5, with 7 bases identical to TRBD2. The sequenced material came from peripheral blood. This clonotype was sampled from a woman aged 25-40 years with primary liver carcinoma and hepatitis B virus infection. The CDR3 loop is CASSRSGAETQYF. CDR3 DNA sequence: TGTGCCAGCAGCCGAAGCGGGGCAGAGACCCAGTACTTC.